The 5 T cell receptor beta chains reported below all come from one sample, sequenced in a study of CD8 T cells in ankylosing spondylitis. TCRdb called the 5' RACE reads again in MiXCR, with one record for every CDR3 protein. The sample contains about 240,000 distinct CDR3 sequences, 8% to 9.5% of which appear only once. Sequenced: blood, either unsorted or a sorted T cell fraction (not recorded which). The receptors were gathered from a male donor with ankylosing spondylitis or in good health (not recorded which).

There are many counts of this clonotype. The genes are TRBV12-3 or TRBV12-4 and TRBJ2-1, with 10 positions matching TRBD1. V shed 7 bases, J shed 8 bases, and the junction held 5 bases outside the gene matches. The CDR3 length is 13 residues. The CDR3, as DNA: TGTGCCAGCACGGGACAGGGGAGGTATGAGCAGTTCTTC. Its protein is CASTGQGRYEQFF.

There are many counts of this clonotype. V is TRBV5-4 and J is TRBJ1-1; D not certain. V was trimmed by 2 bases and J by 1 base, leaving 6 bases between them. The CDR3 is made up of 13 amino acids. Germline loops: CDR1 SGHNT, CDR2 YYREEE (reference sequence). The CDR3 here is CASSFKENTEAFF. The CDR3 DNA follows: TGTGCCAGCAGCTTCAAGGAGAACACTGAAGCTTTCTTT.

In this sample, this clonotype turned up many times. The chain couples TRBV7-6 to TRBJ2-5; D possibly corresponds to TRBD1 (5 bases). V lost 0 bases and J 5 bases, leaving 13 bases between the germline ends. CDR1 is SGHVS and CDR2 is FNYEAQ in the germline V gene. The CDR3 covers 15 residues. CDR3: CASSLAMTAGETQYF. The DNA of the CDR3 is TGTGCCAGCAGCTTAGCTATGACAGCAGGGGAGACCCAGTACTTC.

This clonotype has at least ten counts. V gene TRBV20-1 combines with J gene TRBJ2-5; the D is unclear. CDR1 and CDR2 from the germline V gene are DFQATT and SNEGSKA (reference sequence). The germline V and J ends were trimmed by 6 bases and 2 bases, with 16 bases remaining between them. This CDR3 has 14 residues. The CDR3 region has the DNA TGCAGTGCCAAAGGGTGGGGAAAACAAGAGACCCAGTACTTC. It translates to CSAKGWGKQETQYF.

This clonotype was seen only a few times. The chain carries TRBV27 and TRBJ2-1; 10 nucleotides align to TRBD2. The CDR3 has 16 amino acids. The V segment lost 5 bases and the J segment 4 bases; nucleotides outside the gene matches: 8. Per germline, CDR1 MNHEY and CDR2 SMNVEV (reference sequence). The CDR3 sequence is CASSGGSGGAYNEQFF. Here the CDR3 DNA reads TGTGCCAGCAGTGGGGGGAGCGGGGGGGCGTACAATGAGCAGTTCTTC.